The 2 T cell receptor beta chains presented below share a single source sample, sequenced in a study of beta chain features in type 1 diabetes. The study's findings and limits: The study found moderately but significantly shorter TCRB CDR3s in all four CD4+ subsets of Type 1 diabetes patients.

For these receptors, no antigen is known. The entirety of the isolated RNA underwent reverse transcription, so expressed TCRB transcripts were sequenced. The assay was immunoSEQ multiplex PCR, and TCRdb's table has in-frame clones only and misses some. The sample has hundreds of thousands of clones, 11% to 15% seen once. Sequencing was performed on naive CD4+ T cells from blood. These receptors all come from a man in his late teens or twenties with type 1 diabetes.

This chain connects TRBV18 to TRBJ2-5; perhaps TRBD2 as D (5 bases). This CDR3 comprises 14 residues. Germline CDR1 is KGHSH and CDR2 is LQKENI. V shed 6 bases and J shed 5 bases, with 16 bases lying between them. CDR3: CASSQATRGETQYF. CDR3 sequence (DNA): TGTGCCAGCTCCCAGGCAACCAGAGGGGAGACCCAGTACTTC.

The genes are TRBV30 and TRBJ2-1, with 8 bases aligning to TRBD2. The CDR3 runs to 15 residues. Per germline, CDR1 GTSNPN and CDR2 SVGIG (reference sequence). The V segment lost 2 bases and the J segment 6 bases; nucleotides outside the gene matches: 9. The CDR3 reads CAWSHYSGRGNEQFF. The CDR3 DNA sequence: TGTGCCTGGAGTCACTACAGCGGGAGAGGCAATGAGCAGTTCTTC.